This T cell receptor beta chain came from a study of shared clonotypes between healthy human individuals. Study overall: Per-donor plates numbered three CD4 naive, three CD4 memory, two CD8 naive and one CD8 memory. General observations from the study: Memory subsets generally showed smaller estimated richness than naive subsets did. Clonotypes not shared had lower generation probabilities than those common to all four donors.

V was pared by 5 bases and J by 0 bases, with 8 bases of the junction left unmatched. Germline lookup yields CDR1 SGDLS and CDR2 YYNGEE. The CDR3 has 16 residues. Adult donors, all healthy and HIV-negative, had no recent acute infections or vaccinations. With regard to this clone: Its target is not known.

The method was immunoSEQ multiplex PCR; TCRdb's version includes in-frame clones alone and lacks a portion of them. In the table there are about 610,000 clones, more than 95% of which are singletons. This clonotype was obtained from a woman in her twenties or thirties in good health. The chain uses TRBV9 and TRBJ1-1, with 9 bases identical to TRBD1. Sequenced: naive CD4+ T cells sorted from blood. The subset denotes: CD45RA+ positively selected. The CDR3 bases are TGTGCCAGCAGGTGGGCGACAGGGGGGATGAACACTGAAGCTTTCTTT. Translation: CASRWATGGMNTEAFF.